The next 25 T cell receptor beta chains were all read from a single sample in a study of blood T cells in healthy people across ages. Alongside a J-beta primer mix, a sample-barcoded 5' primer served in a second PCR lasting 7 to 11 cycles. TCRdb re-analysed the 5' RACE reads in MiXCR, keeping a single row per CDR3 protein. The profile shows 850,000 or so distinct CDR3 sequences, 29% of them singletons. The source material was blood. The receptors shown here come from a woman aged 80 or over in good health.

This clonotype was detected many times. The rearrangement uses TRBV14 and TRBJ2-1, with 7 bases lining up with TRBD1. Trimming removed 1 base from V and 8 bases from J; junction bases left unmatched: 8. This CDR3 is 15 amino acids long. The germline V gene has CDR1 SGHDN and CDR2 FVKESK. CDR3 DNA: TGTGCCAGCAGCCAAGCCCCGGGACAGACGGATGAGCAGTTCTTC. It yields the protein CASSQAPGQTDEQFF.

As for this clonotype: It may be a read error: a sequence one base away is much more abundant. CDR3 protein: CTSSSGTEPYEQYF. Here the CDR3 DNA reads TGCACCAGCAGCTCCGGGACAGAGCCCTACGAGCAGTACTTC. This chain uses TRBV10-1 with TRBJ2-7, with TRBD1 matching 7 bases. The CDR3 is 14 amino acids. Germline CDR1 reads WNHNN; CDR2 reads SYGVQD (reference sequence).

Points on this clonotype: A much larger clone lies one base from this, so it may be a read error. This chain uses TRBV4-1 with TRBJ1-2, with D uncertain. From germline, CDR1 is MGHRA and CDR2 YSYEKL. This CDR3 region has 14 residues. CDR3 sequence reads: CVSSQVEAGYGYTF. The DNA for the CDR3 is TGCGTCAGCAGCCAAGTTGAGGCGGGCTATGGCTACACCTTC.

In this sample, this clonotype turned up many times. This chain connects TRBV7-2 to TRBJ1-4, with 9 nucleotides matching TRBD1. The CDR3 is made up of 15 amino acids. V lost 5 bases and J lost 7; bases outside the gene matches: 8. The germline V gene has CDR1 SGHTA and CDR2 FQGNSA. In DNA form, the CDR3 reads TGTGCCAGCAGCATACAACAGGGGGCGGGTGAAAAACTGTTTTTT. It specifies CASSIQQGAGEKLFF.

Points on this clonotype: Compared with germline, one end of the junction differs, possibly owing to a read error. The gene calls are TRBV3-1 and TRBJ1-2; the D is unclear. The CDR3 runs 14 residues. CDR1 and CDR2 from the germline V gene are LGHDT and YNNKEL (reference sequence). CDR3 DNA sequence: TGTGCCGGCAGCCAAGGAAAGGGATTCTATGGCTACACCTTC. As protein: CAGSQGKGFYGYTF.

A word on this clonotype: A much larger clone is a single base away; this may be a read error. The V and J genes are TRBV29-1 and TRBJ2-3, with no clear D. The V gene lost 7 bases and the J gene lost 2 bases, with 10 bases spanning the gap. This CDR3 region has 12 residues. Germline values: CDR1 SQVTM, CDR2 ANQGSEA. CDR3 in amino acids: CSGPLLTDTQYF. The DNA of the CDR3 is TGCAGCGGTCCCCTGCTCACAGATACGCAGTATTTT.

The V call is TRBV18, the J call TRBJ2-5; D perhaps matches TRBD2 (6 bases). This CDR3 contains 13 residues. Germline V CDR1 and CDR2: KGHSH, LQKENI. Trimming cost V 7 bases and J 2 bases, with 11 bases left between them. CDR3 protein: CASFAGTQETQYF. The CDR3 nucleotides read TGTGCCAGCTTCGCGGGGACGCAAGAGACCCAGTACTTC. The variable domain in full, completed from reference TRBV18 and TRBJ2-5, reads NAGVMQNPRHLVRRRGQEARLRCSPMKGHSHVYWYRQLPEEGLKFMVYLQKENIIDESGMPKERFSAEFPKEGPSILRIQQVVRGDSAAYFCASFAGTQETQYFGPGTRLLVL.

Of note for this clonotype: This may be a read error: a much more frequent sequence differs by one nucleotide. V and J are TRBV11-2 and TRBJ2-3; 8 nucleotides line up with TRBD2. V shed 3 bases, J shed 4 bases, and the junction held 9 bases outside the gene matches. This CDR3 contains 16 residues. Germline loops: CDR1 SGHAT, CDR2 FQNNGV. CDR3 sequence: CASSLLLTSEADTQYF. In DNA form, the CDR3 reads TGTGCCAGCAGCTTGCTCCTGACTAGCGAGGCAGATACGCAGTATTTT. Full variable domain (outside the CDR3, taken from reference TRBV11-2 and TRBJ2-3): EAGVAQSPRYKIIEKRQSVAFWCNPISGHATLYWYQQILGQGPKLLIQFQNNGVVDDSQLPKDRFSAERLKGVDSTLKIQPAKLEDSAVYLCASSLLLTSEADTQYFGPGTRLTVL.

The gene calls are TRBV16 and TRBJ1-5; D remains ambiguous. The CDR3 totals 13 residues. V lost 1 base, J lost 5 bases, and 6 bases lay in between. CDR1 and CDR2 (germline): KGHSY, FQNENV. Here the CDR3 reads CASSQFSDQPQHF. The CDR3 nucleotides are TGTGCCAGCAGCCAATTCTCGGATCAGCCCCAGCATTTT.

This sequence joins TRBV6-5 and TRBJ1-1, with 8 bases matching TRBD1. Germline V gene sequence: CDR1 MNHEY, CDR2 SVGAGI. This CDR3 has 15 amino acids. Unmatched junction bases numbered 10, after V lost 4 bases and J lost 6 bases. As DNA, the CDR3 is TGTGCCAGCAGTTCGCTCACAGGGGGGTCGTCTGAAGCTTTCTTT. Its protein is CASSSLTGGSSEAFF.

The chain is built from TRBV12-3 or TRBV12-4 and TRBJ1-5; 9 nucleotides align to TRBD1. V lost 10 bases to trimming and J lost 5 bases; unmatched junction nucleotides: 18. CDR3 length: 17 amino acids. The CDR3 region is CANRPTGGASKDQPQHF. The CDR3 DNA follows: TGTGCCAACAGGCCCACAGGGGGCGCGTCAAAAGATCAGCCCCAGCATTTT.

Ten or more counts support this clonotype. The CDR3 nucleotides read TGTGCCAGCAGCCGGGAGAAGACCCAGTACTTC. This codes for CASSREKTQYF. J is TRBJ2-5 and V is TRBV5-6, with D perhaps matching TRBD2 (6 bases). Trimming removed 4 bases at V and 6 bases at J, with 7 bases between. Germline V gene data show CDR1 as SGHDT and CDR2 as YYEEEE. CDR3 length equals 11 residues.

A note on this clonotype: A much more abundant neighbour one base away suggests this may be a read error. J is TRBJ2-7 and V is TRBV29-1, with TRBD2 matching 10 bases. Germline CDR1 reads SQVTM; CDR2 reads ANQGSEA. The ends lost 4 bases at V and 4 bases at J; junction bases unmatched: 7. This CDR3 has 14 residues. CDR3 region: CSVGRAGGRYEQYF. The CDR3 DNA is TGCAGCGTTGGTCGAGCGGGGGGGAGGTACGAGCAGTACTTC.

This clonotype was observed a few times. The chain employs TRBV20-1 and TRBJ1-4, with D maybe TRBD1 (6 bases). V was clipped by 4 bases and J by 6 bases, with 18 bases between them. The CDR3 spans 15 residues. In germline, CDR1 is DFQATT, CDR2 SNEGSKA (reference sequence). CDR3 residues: CSATGLWGADEKLFF. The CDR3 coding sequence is TGCAGTGCTACCGGACTGTGGGGGGCGGATGAAAAACTGTTTTTT.

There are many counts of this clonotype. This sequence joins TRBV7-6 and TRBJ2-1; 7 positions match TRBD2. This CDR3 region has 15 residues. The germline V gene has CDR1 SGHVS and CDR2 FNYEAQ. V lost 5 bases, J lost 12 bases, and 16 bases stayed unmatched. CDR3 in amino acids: CASSPSGGGTWGQFF. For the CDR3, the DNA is TGTGCCAGCAGCCCTTCCGGCGGGGGAACCTGGGGGCAGTTCTTC.

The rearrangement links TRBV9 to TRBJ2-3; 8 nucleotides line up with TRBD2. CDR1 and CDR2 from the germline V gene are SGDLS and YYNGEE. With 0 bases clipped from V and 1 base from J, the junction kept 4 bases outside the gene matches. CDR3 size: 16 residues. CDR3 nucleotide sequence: TGTGCCAGCAGCGTAGCCAGCGGGGGTGGCACAGATACGCAGTATTTT. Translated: CASSVASGGGTDTQYF.

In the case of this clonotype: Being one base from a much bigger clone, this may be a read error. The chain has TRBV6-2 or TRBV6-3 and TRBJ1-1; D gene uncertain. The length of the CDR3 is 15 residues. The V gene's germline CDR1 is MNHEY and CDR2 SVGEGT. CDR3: CASSYPLGGNTEGFF. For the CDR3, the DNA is TGTGCCAGCAGTTACCCACTGGGAGGCAACACTGAAGGTTTCTTT.

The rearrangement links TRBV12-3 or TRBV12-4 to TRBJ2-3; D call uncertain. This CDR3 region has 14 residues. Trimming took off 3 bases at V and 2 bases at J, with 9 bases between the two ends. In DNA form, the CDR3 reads TGTGCCAGCAGTTTCGGGCGGTTCACAGATACGCAGTATTTT. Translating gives CASSFGRFTDTQYF.

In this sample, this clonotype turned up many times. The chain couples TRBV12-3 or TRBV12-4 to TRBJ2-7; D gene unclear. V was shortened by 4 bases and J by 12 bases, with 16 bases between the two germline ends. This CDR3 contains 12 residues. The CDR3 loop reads CASSSELQHLYF. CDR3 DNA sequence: TGTGCCAGCAGTTCAGAGCTCCAGCATCTGTACTTC.

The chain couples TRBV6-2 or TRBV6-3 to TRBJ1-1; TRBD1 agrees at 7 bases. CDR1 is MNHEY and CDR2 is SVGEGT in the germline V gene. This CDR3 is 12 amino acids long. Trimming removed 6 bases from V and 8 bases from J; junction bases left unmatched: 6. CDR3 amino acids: CASRTGILEAFF. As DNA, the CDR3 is TGTGCCAGCAGGACAGGGATTTTGGAAGCTTTCTTT.

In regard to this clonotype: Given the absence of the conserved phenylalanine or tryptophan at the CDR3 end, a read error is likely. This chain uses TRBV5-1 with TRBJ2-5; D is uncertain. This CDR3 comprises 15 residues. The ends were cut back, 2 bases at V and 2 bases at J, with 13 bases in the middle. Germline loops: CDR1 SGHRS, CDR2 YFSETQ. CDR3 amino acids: CASSLNPYPQETQYC. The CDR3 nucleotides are TGCGCCAGCAGCTTAAACCCTTACCCTCAAGAGACCCAGTACTGC.

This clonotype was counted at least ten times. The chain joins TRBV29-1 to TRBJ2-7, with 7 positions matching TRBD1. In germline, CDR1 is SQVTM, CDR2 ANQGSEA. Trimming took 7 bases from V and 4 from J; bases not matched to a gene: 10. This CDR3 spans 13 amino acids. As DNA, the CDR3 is TGCAGCGGGGCACAGGGGATCGGGTACGAGCAGTACTTC. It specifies CSGAQGIGYEQYF.

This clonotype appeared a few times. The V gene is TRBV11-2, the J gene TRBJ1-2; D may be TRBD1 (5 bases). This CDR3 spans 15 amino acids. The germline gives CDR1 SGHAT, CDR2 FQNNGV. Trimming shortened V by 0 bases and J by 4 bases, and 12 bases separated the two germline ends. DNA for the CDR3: TGTGCCAGCAGCTTAGACCCAGACAGTCTCTATGGCTACACCTTC. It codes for CASSLDPDSLYGYTF.

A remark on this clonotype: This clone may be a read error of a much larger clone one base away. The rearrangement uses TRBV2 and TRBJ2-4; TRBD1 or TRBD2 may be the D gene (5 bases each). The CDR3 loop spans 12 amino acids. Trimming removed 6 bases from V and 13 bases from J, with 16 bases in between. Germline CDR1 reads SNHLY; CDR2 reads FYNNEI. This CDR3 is CASSRQSSGQYF. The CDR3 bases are TGTGCCAGCAGCAGACAGTCCTCGGGGCAGTACTTC.

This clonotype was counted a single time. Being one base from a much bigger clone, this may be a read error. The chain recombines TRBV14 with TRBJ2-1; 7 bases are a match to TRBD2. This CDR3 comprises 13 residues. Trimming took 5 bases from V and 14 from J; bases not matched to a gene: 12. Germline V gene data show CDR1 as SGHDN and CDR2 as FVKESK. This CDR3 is CASSTGPGLVEFF. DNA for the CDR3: TGTGCCAGCAGCACAGGCCCCGGACTAGTGGAGTTCTTC.